This TCR beta chain is drawn from a study of cytomegalovirus exposure and HLA in healthy donors. As regards this clone: The antigen remains undetermined.

The PCR used 60 Vbeta and 13 Jbeta primers. Clones were read by immunoSEQ multiplex PCR, and TCRdb kept only the in-frame ones, dropping some. The data contain some 190,000 clones, over 60% of them seen just once; the ten biggest clones take up about 1%. Study results and limitations: Later analysis suggested most CMV-associated TCR beta chains were HLA-restricted. Roughly uniform depth of sequencing across donors was assumed in presence/absence analyses.

Germline V lookup: CDR1 MNHEY, CDR2 SMNVEV (reference sequence). Trimming shortened V by 0 bases and J by 2 bases, and 9 bases separated the two germline ends. The CDR3 length is 15 residues. The chain joins TRBV27 to TRBJ2-3; no clear D. The TCR sequence derives from a woman aged 35 to 49 in good health and CMV-seronegative. Sequenced input: PBMCs. In DNA form, the CDR3 reads TGTGCCAGCAGTTTATCGGGCCCTTTCACAGATACGCAGTATTTT. It translates to CASSLSGPFTDTQYF.